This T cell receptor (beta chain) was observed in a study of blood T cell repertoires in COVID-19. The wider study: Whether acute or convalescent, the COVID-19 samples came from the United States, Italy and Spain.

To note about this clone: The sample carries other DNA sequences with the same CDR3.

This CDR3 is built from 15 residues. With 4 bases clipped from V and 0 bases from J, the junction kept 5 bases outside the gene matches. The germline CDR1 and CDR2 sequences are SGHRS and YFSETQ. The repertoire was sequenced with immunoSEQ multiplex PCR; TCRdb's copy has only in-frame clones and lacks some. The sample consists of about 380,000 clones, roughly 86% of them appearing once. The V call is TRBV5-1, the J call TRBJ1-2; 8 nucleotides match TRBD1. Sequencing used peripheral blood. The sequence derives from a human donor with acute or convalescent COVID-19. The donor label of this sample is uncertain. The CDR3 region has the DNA TGCGCCAGCAGCCCGGGACAGGCAGCTAACTATGGCTACACCTTC. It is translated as CASSPGQAANYGYTF.